These 5 T cell receptor beta chains came from one sample sequenced in a study of PD-L1 blockade in urothelial cancer. Clones were read by immunoSEQ multiplex PCR, and TCRdb kept only the in-frame ones, dropping some. The table lists roughly 26,000 clones, 75% to 90% of them singletons, with 31% in the top ten. The source was PBMCs, collected around atezolizumab (anti-PD-L1) treatment. These receptor sequences come from a man in his 60s with urothelial cancer.

This chain joins TRBV10-1 and TRBJ1-1, with 10 bases that match TRBD1. The J segment lost 4 bases and the V segment lost 6 bases, leaving 2 bases of the junction unmatched. The CDR3 covers 13 residues. Germline CDR1 and CDR2: WNHNN and SYGVQD (reference sequence). The CDR3 loop is CASSRTGGTEAFF. The CDR3 nucleotides are TGCGCCAGCAGCAGGACAGGGGGCACTGAAGCTTTCTTT.

Concerning this clone: At one end the junction does not follow the germline gene, possibly because of a read error. The V gene is TRBV18, the J gene TRBJ1-1, with a tentative D call TRBD1 (6 bases). The CDR3 runs 17 residues. The germline gives CDR1 KGHSH, CDR2 LQKENI. The CDR3 DNA follows: TGTGCCAGCTCCCCACTCCGGGACAAACGCCAGAACACTGAAGCTTTCTTT. This translates into CASSPLRDKRQNTEAFF.

This rearrangement joins TRBV30 to TRBJ1-5; 11 positions match TRBD1. Per the germline V gene, CDR1 is GTSNPN and CDR2 is SVGIG (reference sequence). The CDR3 runs to 15 residues. With 5 bases clipped from V and 3 bases from J, the junction kept 6 bases outside the gene matches. The CDR3 DNA reads as TGTGCCTGGTCAAGGGACAGGGGGGTCAATCAGCCCCAGCATTTT. Protein sequence: CAWSRDRGVNQPQHF.

V gene TRBV4-1 combines with J gene TRBJ1-4; TRBD1 might be the D (5 bases). The V gene's germline CDR1 is MGHRA and CDR2 YSYEKL. Trimming pared 3 bases from V and 0 bases from J, leaving 14 bases between. The CDR3 extends over 17 amino acids. The CDR3: CASSHPIWGATNEKLFF. The CDR3 region has the DNA TGCGCCAGCAGCCACCCCATATGGGGGGCAACTAATGAAAAACTGTTTTTT.

The genes are TRBV5-1 and TRBJ2-7, with D maybe TRBD1 (6 bases). There are 16 residues in the CDR3. Germline V gene sequence: CDR1 SGHRS, CDR2 YFSETQ. The V gene lost 0 bases and the J gene lost 2 bases, with 15 bases spanning the gap. CDR3 sequence reads: CASSLVGTRNTYEQYF. For the CDR3, the DNA is TGCGCCAGCAGCTTGGTTGGGACACGGAATACCTACGAGCAGTACTTC.